Following are 19 T cell receptor beta chains from one sample sequenced in a study of spatial heterogeneity in lung cancer. Time point described: sample taken at primary tumor resection. TCRdb independently ran MiXCR on the 5' RACE reads; one entry per CDR3 protein. The sample has about 25,000 distinct CDR3 sequences; 6.5% to 8% are singletons. The material was PBMCs, obtained at surgery. These receptors all come from a male donor with early-stage non-small cell lung cancer.

This rearrangement joins TRBV28 to TRBJ2-7; TRBD2 matches at 8 bases. The trim removed 8 bases at V and 5 bases at J, leaving 11 bases unmatched. Germline V gene sequence: CDR1 MDHEN, CDR2 SYDVKM. The CDR3 is 14 amino acids. CDR3 residues: CASATGGADDEQYF. The CDR3 bases are TGTGCCAGCGCTACGGGGGGGGCGGACGACGAGCAGTACTTC.

This clonotype showed up many times. The chain couples TRBV27 to TRBJ2-7; D might be TRBD2 (5 bases). Germline loops: CDR1 MNHEY, CDR2 SMNVEV (reference sequence). V was pared by 8 bases and J by 4 bases, with 12 bases between. This CDR3 has 12 amino acids. The CDR3 loop is CASGESWYEQYF. The CDR3 DNA reads TGTGCCAGCGGGGAGAGTTGGTACGAGCAGTACTTC.

This clonotype was picked up many times. This rearrangement joins TRBV5-1 to TRBJ2-5, with 13 bases identical to TRBD2. Germline CDR1 SGHRS, CDR2 YFSETQ. The CDR3 runs to 17 residues. V dropped 3 bases and J dropped 4; count of bases not matched to a gene: 9. In DNA form, the CDR3 reads TGCGCCAGCAGCTCGGGACTAGCGGGATTGTTTATAGAGACCCAGTACTTC. It specifies CASSSGLAGLFIETQYF.

This clonotype came up many times. The CDR3 region is CASSLVGDSSQPQHF. The CDR3 DNA follows: TGCGCCAGCAGCTTGGTGGGGGACAGTAGTCAGCCCCAGCATTTT. V gene TRBV5-1 combines with J gene TRBJ1-5, with 7 bases aligning to TRBD1. Germline CDR1 is SGHRS and CDR2 is YFSETQ. There are 15 residues in the CDR3. J gave up 6 bases and V 0 bases, and 6 bases lay outside the gene matches. The full variable domain, in which reference TRBV5-1 and TRBJ1-5 provide the parts outside the CDR3, is KAGVTQTPRYLIKTRGQQVTLSCSPISGHRSVSWYQQTPGQGLQFLFEYFSETQRNKGNFPGRFSGRQFSNSRSEMNVSTLELGDSALYLCASSLVGDSSQPQHFGDGTRLSIL.

This clonotype came up a few times. As DNA, the CDR3 is TGTGCCAGCACCAGGACAGGGGGCTACGAGCAGTACTTC. Amino acids: CASTRTGGYEQYF. The gene calls are TRBV12-3 or TRBV12-4 and TRBJ2-7; TRBD1 agrees at 10 bases. V was pared by 7 bases and J by 3 bases, with 3 bases of the junction left unmatched. The CDR3 has 13 residues.

This clonotype was seen ten or more times. This CDR3 is CASSLALTSGGAINEQFF. The CDR3 DNA follows: TGTGCCAGCAGCTTGGCCTTGACTAGCGGGGGGGCCATCAATGAGCAGTTCTTC. The rearrangement uses TRBV5-5 and TRBJ2-1; 14 bases are shared with TRBD2. V gave up 0 bases and J gave up 6 bases; unmatched junction bases: 8. The CDR3 runs 18 residues. Germline V gene data show CDR1 as SGHKS and CDR2 as YYEKEE (reference sequence).

This clonotype occurred a few times. The chain joins TRBV7-2 to TRBJ2-7; D is unresolved. Germline V CDR1 and CDR2: SGHTA, FQGNSA. This CDR3 spans 14 amino acids. The ends were cut back, 5 bases at V and 0 bases at J, with 11 bases in the middle. In nucleotides, the CDR3 is TGTGCCAGCAGCAGGAGTCAGGACTCCTACGAGCAGTACTTC. It specifies CASSRSQDSYEQYF.

This clonotype was counted many times. This rearrangement joins TRBV24-1 to TRBJ2-7, with TRBD1 matching 8 bases. Germline loops: CDR1 KGHDR, CDR2 SFDVKD. The CDR3 length is 14 residues. Trimming removed 0 bases from V and 5 bases from J; junction bases left unmatched: 2. CDR3: CATSDLTGGHEQYF. DNA for the CDR3: TGTGCCACCAGTGATTTGACAGGGGGGCACGAGCAGTACTTC.

This clonotype came up many times. The CDR3 coding sequence is TGCGCCAGCAGCCAAGGGGACAACCGCAACGAGCAGTACGTC. Amino acid sequence: CASSQGDNRNEQYV. This chain joins TRBV4-1 and TRBJ2-7; TRBD1 might be the D (6 bases). Germline V gene sequence: CDR1 MGHRA, CDR2 YSYEKL. This CDR3 has 14 amino acids. V was cut by 1 base and J by 5 bases, with 12 bases left in between.

The chain recombines TRBV18 with TRBJ2-5, with D hard to call. Trimming took off 4 bases at V and 1 base at J, with 13 bases between the two ends. This CDR3 is built from 15 residues. The germline gives CDR1 KGHSH, CDR2 LQKENI. The CDR3, as DNA: TGTGCCAGCTCACGGACCACTGCCCGCCAAGAGACCCAGTACTTC. Translated, it gives CASSRTTARQETQYF. Using reference TRBV18 and TRBJ2-5 for the parts outside the CDR3, the full variable domain is NAGVMQNPRHLVRRRGQEARLRCSPMKGHSHVYWYRQLPEEGLKFMVYLQKENIIDESGMPKERFSAEFPKEGPSILRIQQVVRGDSAAYFCASSRTTARQETQYFGPGTRLLVL.

This clonotype was recorded many times. The rearrangement links TRBV30 to TRBJ2-7; 11 nucleotides match TRBD2. The ends lost 0 bases at V and 4 bases at J; junction bases unmatched: 5. This CDR3 region has 15 residues. In germline, CDR1 is GTSNPN, CDR2 SVGIG (reference sequence). The CDR3 here is CAWSVASGGRYEQYV. The CDR3 coding sequence is TGTGCCTGGAGTGTAGCTAGCGGGGGGCGATACGAGCAGTACGTC.

The sample holds a few counts of this clonotype. The chain links TRBV10-1 to TRBJ1-1, with D unresolved. The CDR3 runs to 13 residues. Germline CDR1 is WNHNN and CDR2 is SYGVQD (reference sequence). Trimming removed 0 bases at V and 0 bases at J, with 2 bases between. The CDR3 nucleotides are TGCGCCAGCAGTGAGTCGTTGAACACTGAAGCTTTCTTT. It specifies CASSESLNTEAFF.

The V gene is TRBV4-2, the J gene TRBJ2-3, with 9 bases lining up with TRBD2. Germline V gene data show CDR1 as LGHNA and CDR2 as YNFKEQ. The J segment lost 4 bases and the V segment lost 1 base, leaving 6 bases of the junction unmatched. The CDR3 extends over 16 amino acids. This chain's CDR3 is CASSQVGGGAADTQYF. For the CDR3, the DNA is TGTGCCAGCAGCCAAGTCGGCGGGGGGGCCGCAGATACGCAGTATTTT.

This clonotype was detected ten times or more. V gene TRBV10-3 combines with J gene TRBJ1-6; D is perhaps TRBD1 (6 bases). This CDR3 is 15 amino acids long. V was cut by 7 bases and J by 6 bases, with 16 bases left in between. The germline CDR1 and CDR2 sequences are ENHRY and SYGVKD. The CDR3 sequence: CAIMGGTTFNSPLHF. In DNA, the CDR3 is TGTGCCATCATGGGAGGGACAACTTTTAATTCACCCCTCCACTTT.

This clonotype was seen repeatedly, ten times or more. The chain recombines TRBV6-1 with TRBJ2-6; tentative D call: TRBD2 (6 bases). Germline CDR1 MNHNS, CDR2 SASEGT. The V and J ends lost 6 bases and 0 bases respectively, with 12 bases between them. CDR3 length: 16 residues. The CDR3 spells CASSRLVTSGANVLTF. CDR3 nucleotides: TGTGCCAGCAGCCGACTAGTCACCTCTGGGGCCAACGTCCTGACTTTC.

The sample holds many counts of this clonotype. The CDR3 sequence is CASSLDREAYGYTF. The CDR3 DNA reads as TGTGCCAGCAGCCTGGACAGGGAGGCCTATGGCTACACCTTC. The chain has TRBV5-4 and TRBJ1-2; 8 bases fit TRBD1. Germline CDR1 reads SGHNT; CDR2 reads YYREEE (reference sequence). The CDR3 has 14 residues. Trimming cost V 4 bases and J 4 bases; bases outside gene matches: 6. The whole variable domain, filled in from reference TRBV5-4 and TRBJ1-2, reads ETGVTQSPTHLIKTRGQQVTLRCSSQSGHNTVSWYQQALGQGPQFIFQYYREEENGRGNFPPRFSGLQFPNYSSELNVNALELDDSALYLCASSLDREAYGYTFGSGTRLTVV.

This clonotype was observed at least ten times. V usage is TRBV5-1 and J usage is TRBJ2-3; D tentatively fits TRBD1 or TRBD2 (5 bases each). Germline values: CDR1 SGHRS, CDR2 YFSETQ. The ends were cut back, 5 bases at V and 6 bases at J, with 16 bases in the middle. This CDR3 is 14 amino acids long. The CDR3 DNA is TGCGCCAGCAGGTCTACAGGTTTAGCGGATACGCAGTATTTT. Its protein product is CASRSTGLADTQYF.

This clonotype was counted ten times or more. This rearrangement joins TRBV10-3 to TRBJ2-3, with D perhaps matching TRBD1 (5 bases). Germline V gene lookup returns CDR1 ENHRY and CDR2 SYGVKD. Trimming removed 7 bases from V and 6 bases from J, with 11 bases in between. The CDR3 spans 12 residues. CDR3 DNA: TGTGCCATCAAGGGGCTGGCGGATACGCAGTATTTT. Encoded protein: CAIKGLADTQYF.

The rearrangement joins TRBV27 to TRBJ1-5, with 7 bases matching TRBD1. V shed 6 bases, J shed 2 bases, and the junction held 4 bases outside the gene matches. Germline values: CDR1 MNHEY, CDR2 SMNVEV (reference sequence). The CDR3 extends over 14 amino acids. CDR3 sequence reads: CASRQGIRNQPQHF. In nucleotides, the CDR3 is TGTGCCAGCAGACAGGGGATCCGCAATCAGCCCCAGCATTTT.